The present T cell receptor beta chain was sequenced within a study of blood T cells in healthy people across ages. Regarding the study as a whole: TCR beta diversity was tightly associated with the proportion of naive T cells.

Primers used in a second PCR of about 7 to 11 cycles were a sample-barcoded 5' primer and a J-beta primer mix. TCRdb re-called the 5' RACE reads through MiXCR, storing one row per CDR3 protein. The sample shows about 1.7 million distinct CDR3 sequences, about 30% of them seen only once. This clonotype was detected only a few times. What it binds is not known. The CDR3 consists of 16 residues. Germline lookup yields CDR1 DFQATT and CDR2 SNEGSKA (reference sequence). The J segment lost 3 bases and the V segment lost 4 bases, leaving 12 bases of the junction unmatched. Every sample had a minimum of 7 million PBMCs isolated.

Sequencing was done on a sample of blood. J is TRBJ2-7 and V is TRBV20-1; 10 nucleotides line up with TRBD1. This clonotype was obtained from a woman in her thirties in good health. The CDR3 loop reads CSAKAFRQGASYEQYF. Written as DNA, the CDR3 is TGCAGTGCTAAAGCCTTTCGACAGGGGGCCAGCTACGAGCAGTACTTC.